The T cell receptor (beta chain) described here comes from a study of OX40 agonist ivuxolimab in advanced cancers. This CDR3 comprises 15 residues. The germline V gene has CDR1 SNHLY and CDR2 FYNNEI. The trim removed 7 bases at V and 4 bases at J, leaving 10 bases unmatched. Here immunoSEQ multiplex PCR was the method, and the copy in TCRdb shows in-frame clones only, minus some. The sample has roughly 63,000 clones; more than 85% are singletons. The input for sequencing was CD4+ or CD8+ T cells sorted from blood, taken in a trial of the OX40 agonist ivuxolimab. The V and J genes are TRBV2 and TRBJ2-3; 8 nucleotides match TRBD1. The sequence came from an adult with an advanced solid tumor such as melanoma, head and neck, liver or kidney cancer. The CDR3 reads CASNRQGFAPDTQYF. The CDR3 DNA follows: TGTGCCAGCAATAGACAGGGGTTTGCACCAGATACGCAGTATTTT.